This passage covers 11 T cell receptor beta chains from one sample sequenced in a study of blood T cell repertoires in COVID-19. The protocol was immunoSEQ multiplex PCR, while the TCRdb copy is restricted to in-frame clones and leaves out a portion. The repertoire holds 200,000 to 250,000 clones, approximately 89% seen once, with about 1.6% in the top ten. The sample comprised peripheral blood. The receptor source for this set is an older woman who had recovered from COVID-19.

DNA of the CDR3: TGTGCCAGCAGCCCCCCGCCCCAGGGGGACTATGGCTACACCTTC. This sequence encodes CASSPPPQGDYGYTF. The chain employs TRBV7-9 and TRBJ1-2; 7 bases match TRBD1. V gave up 5 bases and J gave up 3 bases; unmatched junction bases: 9. There are 15 residues in the CDR3. CDR1 and CDR2 (germline): SEHNR, FQNEAQ (reference sequence).

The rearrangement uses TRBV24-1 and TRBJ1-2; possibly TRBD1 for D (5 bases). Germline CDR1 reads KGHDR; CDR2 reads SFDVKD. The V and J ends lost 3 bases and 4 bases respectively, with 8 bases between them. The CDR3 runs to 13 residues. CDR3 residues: CATSDGAGYGYTF. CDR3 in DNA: TGTGCCACCAGTGATGGGGCCGGCTATGGCTACACCTTC.

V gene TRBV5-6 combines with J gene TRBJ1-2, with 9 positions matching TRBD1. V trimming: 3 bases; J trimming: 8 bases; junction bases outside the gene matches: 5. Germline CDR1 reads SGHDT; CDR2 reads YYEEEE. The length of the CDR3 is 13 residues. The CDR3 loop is CASSWDRAEGYTF. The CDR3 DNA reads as TGTGCCAGCAGCTGGGACAGGGCAGAGGGCTACACCTTC.

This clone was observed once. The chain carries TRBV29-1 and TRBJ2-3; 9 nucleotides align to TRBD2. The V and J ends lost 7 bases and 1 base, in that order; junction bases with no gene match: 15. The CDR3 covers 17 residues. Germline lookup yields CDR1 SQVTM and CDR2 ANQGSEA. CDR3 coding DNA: TGCAGCGCCTCGGGGTTGGTTAGCGGGGGTGGCACAGATACGCAGTATTTT. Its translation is CSASGLVSGGGTDTQYF.

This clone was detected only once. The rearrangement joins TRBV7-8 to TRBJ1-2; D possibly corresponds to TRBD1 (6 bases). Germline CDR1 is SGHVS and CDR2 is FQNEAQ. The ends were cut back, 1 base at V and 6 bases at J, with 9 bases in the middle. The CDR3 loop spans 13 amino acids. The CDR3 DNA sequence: TGTGCCAGCAGCTTAGGGCAGGGGCATGGCTACACCTTC. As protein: CASSLGQGHGYTF.

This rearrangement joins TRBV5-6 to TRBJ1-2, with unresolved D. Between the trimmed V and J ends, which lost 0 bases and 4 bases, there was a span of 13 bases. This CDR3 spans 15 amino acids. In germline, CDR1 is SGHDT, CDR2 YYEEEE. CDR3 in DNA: TGTGCCAGCAGCTTGGAGGGCGGGTTTGCCTATGGCTACACCTTC. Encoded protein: CASSLEGGFAYGYTF.

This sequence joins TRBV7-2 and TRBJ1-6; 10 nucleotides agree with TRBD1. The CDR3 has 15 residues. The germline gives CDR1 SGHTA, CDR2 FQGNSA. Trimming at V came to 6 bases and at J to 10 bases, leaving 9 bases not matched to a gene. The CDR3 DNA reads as TGTGCCAGCAGATCGACAGGGGGCTGGGGATCACCCCTCCACTTT. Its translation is CASRSTGGWGSPLHF.

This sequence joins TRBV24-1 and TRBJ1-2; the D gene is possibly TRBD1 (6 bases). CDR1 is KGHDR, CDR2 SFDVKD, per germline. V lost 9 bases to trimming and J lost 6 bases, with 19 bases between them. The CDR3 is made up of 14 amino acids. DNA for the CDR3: TGTGCCACCGCATCAGCCGGACAGCGAGATGGCTACACCTTC. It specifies CATASAGQRDGYTF.

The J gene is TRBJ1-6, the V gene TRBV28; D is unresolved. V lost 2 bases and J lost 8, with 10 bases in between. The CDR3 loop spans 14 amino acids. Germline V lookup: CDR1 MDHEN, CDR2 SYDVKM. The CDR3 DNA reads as TGTGCCAGCAGTTTAGATGGAGGGTATTCACCCCTCCACTTT. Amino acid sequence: CASSLDGGYSPLHF.

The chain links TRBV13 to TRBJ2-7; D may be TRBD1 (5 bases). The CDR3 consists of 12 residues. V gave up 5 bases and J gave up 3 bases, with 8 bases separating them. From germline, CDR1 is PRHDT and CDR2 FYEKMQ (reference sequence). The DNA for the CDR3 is TGTGCCAGCAGCCAGGGTGGCTACGAGCAGTACTTC. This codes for CASSQGGYEQYF.

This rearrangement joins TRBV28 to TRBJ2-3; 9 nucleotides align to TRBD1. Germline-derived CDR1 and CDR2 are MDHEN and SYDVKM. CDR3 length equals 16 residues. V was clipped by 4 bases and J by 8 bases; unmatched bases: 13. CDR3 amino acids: CASSSPGTGIPGTQYF. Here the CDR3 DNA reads TGTGCCAGCAGTTCCCCCGGGACAGGGATTCCAGGTACGCAGTATTTT.